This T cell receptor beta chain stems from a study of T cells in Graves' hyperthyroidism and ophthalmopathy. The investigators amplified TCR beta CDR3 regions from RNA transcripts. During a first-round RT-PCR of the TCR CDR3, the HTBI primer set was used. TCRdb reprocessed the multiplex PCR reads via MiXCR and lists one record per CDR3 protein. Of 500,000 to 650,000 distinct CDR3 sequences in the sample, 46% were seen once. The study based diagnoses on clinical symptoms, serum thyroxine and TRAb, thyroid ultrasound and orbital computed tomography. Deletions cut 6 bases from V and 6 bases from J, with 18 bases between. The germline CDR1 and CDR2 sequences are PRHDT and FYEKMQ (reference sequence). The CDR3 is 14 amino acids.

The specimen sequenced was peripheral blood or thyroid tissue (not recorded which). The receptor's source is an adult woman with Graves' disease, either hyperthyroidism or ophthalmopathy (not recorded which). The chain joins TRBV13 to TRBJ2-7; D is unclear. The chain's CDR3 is CASSLEHRKLEQYF. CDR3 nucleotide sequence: TGTGCCAGCAGTCTAGAACATAGGAAACTCGAGCAGTACTTC.